This T cell receptor (beta chain) appears in the sequencing data of a study of T cells expressing NK-cell markers. Study-level information: Obtained from sorted CD3+CD56+NKG2C+, CD3+CD56+NKG2C- and CD3+CD56-NKG2C+ T cells were the TCR beta repertoires. Sequencing covered eight donors, seven HCMV-seropositive and one seronegative.

The authors generated TCR beta cDNA through 5'RACE template switching with UMIs. TCRdb re-called the 5' RACE reads and gives one entry per CDR3 protein, without DNA. The table for this sample gives 150,000 to 180,000 distinct CDR3 sequences. Study results and caveats: In a handful of donors, dominant clonotypes made up 28.3-60.1% of CD3+CD56-NKG2C+ cells.

Regarding this clonotype: The antigen remains undetermined.

Germline loops: CDR1 MGHRA, CDR2 YSYEKL. There are 16 residues in the CDR3. The V call is TRBV4-1, the J call TRBJ2-2; the D call from TCRdb, TRBD1, cannot be confirmed without DNA. What was sequenced was blood T cells: a sorted CD56 or NKG2C T cell subset, CD4+ or CD8+ T cells, or bulk PBMC T cells (not recorded which). The clonotype was recovered from a woman between 45 and 60 years old in good health. The CDR3 protein is CASSPPRSSNTGELFF.